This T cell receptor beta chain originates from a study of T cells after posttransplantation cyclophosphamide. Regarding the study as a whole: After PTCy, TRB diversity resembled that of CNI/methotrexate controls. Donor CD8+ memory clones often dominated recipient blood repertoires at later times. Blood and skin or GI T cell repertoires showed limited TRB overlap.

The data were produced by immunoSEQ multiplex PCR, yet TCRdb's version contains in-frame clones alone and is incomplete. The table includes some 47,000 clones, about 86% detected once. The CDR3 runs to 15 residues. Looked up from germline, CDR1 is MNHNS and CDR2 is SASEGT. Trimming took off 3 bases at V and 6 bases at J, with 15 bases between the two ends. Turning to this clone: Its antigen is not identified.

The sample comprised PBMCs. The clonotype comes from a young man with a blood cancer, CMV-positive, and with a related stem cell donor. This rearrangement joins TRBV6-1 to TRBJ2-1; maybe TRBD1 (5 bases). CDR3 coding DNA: TGTGCCAGCAGTGACGTATCAGGGTCCCTCAATGAGCAGTTCTTC. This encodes CASSDVSGSLNEQFF.